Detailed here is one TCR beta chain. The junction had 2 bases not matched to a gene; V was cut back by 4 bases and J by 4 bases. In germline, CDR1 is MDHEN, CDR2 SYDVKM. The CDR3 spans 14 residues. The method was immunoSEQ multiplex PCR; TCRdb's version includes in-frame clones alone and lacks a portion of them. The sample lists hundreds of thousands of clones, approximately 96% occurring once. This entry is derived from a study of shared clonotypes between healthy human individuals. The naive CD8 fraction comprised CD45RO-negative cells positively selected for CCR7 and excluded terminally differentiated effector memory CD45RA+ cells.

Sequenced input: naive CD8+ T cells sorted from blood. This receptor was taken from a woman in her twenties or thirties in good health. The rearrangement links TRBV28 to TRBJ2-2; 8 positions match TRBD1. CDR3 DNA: TGTGCCAGCAGTTATACAGGGGGCACCGGGGAGCTGTTTTTT. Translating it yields CASSYTGGTGELFF.